This TCR beta chain emerged from a study of T cells in Graves' hyperthyroidism and ophthalmopathy. This clonotype was observed at least ten times. Diagnosis rested on symptoms, serum thyroxine and TRAb, thyroid ultrasound, and orbital computed tomography. From RNA transcripts, TCR beta CDR3 regions were amplified. In the first-round RT-PCR of the TCR CDR3, the HTBI primer set was used. TCRdb independently ran MiXCR on the multiplex PCR reads; one entry per CDR3 protein. The sample records over 350,000 distinct CDR3 sequences, approximately 18% being singletons. This CDR3 is built from 14 residues. Trimming removed 3 bases from V and 0 bases from J, with 8 bases in between. Germline CDR1 SEHNR, CDR2 FQNEAQ (reference sequence).

Material for sequencing was blood. The chain employs TRBV7-9 and TRBJ1-2, with D uncertain. This TCR derives from a man younger than 30 with Graves' ophthalmopathy. The chain's CDR3 is CASSFVGTNYGYTF. Here the CDR3 DNA reads TGTGCCAGCAGCTTTGTCGGGACTAACTATGGCTACACCTTC.